This entry concerns a single TCR beta chain. Its antigen remains unidentified. This sample is part of a study of human T cells and chemical hapten exposure. Trimming shortened V by 1 base and J by 6 bases, and 7 bases separated the two germline ends. Germline V gives CDR1 GTSNPN, CDR2 SVGIG (reference sequence). There are 11 residues in the CDR3. Time point in this sample: patch test 2, 6 weeks after DPC sensitization. Treatment indicated: therapeutic diphenylcyclopropenone sensitization with weekly scalp DPC. Broader study findings: Donors had alopecia, so their immune response may differ from healthy people's. TCRs whose frequency exceeded 1 in 1000 remained the same following DPC sensitization.

Attachment of unique molecular identifiers to individual cDNA molecules was performed in the library. Each CDR3 protein is one row after TCRdb ran MiXCR on the RACE reads. The sample includes about 80,000 distinct CDR3 sequences, 10% of them seen just once. This chain connects TRBV30 to TRBJ2-7; D perhaps matches TRBD1 (6 bases). The material sequenced was whole blood, taken in connection with sensitization to the hapten diphenylcyclopropenone (DPC). This clonotype was sampled from a woman aged 25 to 39 with alopecia areata. Some clones in this sample may be carry-over from other donors' samples. In DNA form, the CDR3 reads TGTGCCTGGAGTGGAGGGGGCGAGCAGTACTTC. It is translated as CAWSGGGEQYF.